These 14 T cell receptor beta chains share one sample of origin, sequenced in a study of cytomegalovirus exposure and HLA in healthy donors. With 60 Vbeta and 13 Jbeta primers, the PCR was carried out. The protocol was immunoSEQ multiplex PCR, while the TCRdb copy is restricted to in-frame clones and leaves out a portion. The sample totals about 160,000 clones. Sequencing used PBMCs. The receptors were gathered from a woman in her forties or fifties in good health and CMV-seronegative.

The chain employs TRBV28 and TRBJ2-7; possibly TRBD1 for D (6 bases). Germline V gives CDR1 MDHEN, CDR2 SYDVKM. V was cut by 5 bases and J by 4 bases, with 15 bases left in between. The CDR3 is 14 amino acids. In DNA form, the CDR3 reads TGTGCCAGCAGTCCGTCGGGACAACTTTACGAGCAGTACTTC. This encodes CASSPSGQLYEQYF.

The rearrangement joins TRBV10-3 to TRBJ1-1; 7 nucleotides align to TRBD1. In germline, CDR1 is ENHRY, CDR2 SYGVKD. J was trimmed by 1 base and V by 10 bases; bases with no gene match: 9. The CDR3 contains 14 residues. The CDR3 spells CATASRDRNTEAFF. The CDR3 coding sequence is TGTGCCACCGCATCCCGGGACAGGAACACTGAAGCTTTCTTT.

The chain joins TRBV7-9 to TRBJ1-2, with a tentative D call TRBD1 (5 bases). Germline lookup yields CDR1 SEHNR and CDR2 FQNEAQ (reference sequence). This CDR3 region has 14 residues. The V gene lost 2 bases and the J gene lost 7 bases, with 14 bases spanning the gap. The CDR3 bases are TGTGCCAGCAGCTTACAGAGCCAGGGCGGTGGCTACACCTTC. Protein sequence: CASSLQSQGGGYTF.

The chain has TRBV28 and TRBJ1-2; 7 bases align to TRBD1. This CDR3 contains 14 residues. CDR1 is MDHEN and CDR2 is SYDVKM in the germline V gene. V lost 7 bases and J lost 6; bases outside the gene matches: 11. The CDR3 DNA is TGTGCCAGCAAACGGGGGACAGACCGGAATGGCTACACCTTC. Its translation is CASKRGTDRNGYTF.

The rearrangement joins TRBV4-1 to TRBJ2-3, with 9 bases lining up with TRBD2. Looked up from germline, CDR1 is MGHRA and CDR2 is YSYEKL. The CDR3 is 17 residues long. The V and J ends lost 1 base and 0 bases, in that order; junction bases with no gene match: 5. The CDR3 sequence is CASSQAPSGTSTDTQYF. CDR3 sequence (DNA): TGCGCCAGCAGCCAAGCTCCTAGCGGGACCAGCACAGATACGCAGTATTTT.

V is TRBV4-2 and J is TRBJ2-7; 11 positions agree with TRBD1. The CDR3 covers 16 residues. V lost 2 bases, J lost 3 bases, and 6 bases stayed unmatched. Per the germline V gene, CDR1 is LGHNA and CDR2 is YNFKEQ. The CDR3 loop reads CASSQTIGTGGYEQYF. CDR3 DNA: TGTGCCAGCAGCCAAACTATAGGGACAGGGGGCTACGAGCAGTACTTC.

The chain links TRBV28 to TRBJ1-6; 8 nucleotides agree with TRBD1. The CDR3 has 15 residues. V was clipped by 1 base and J by 7 bases; unmatched bases: 3. CDR1 and CDR2 (germline): MDHEN, SYDVKM. This CDR3 reads CASSLLRQGNSPLHF. Written as DNA, the CDR3 is TGTGCCAGCAGTTTATTGAGACAGGGGAATTCACCCCTCCACTTT.

V usage is TRBV6-5 and J usage is TRBJ2-7; a weak D match, TRBD2 (6 bases). The CDR3 length is 13 residues. V was clipped by 10 bases and J by 3 bases, with 16 bases between them. The germline CDR1 and CDR2 sequences are MNHEY and SVGAGI. The CDR3 spells CATIGTSNYEQYF. CDR3 in DNA: TGTGCCACCATAGGGACTTCTAACTACGAGCAGTACTTC.

V gene TRBV18 combines with J gene TRBJ2-1; 10 bases line up with TRBD2. The CDR3 length is 16 residues. Germline CDR1 reads KGHSH; CDR2 reads LQKENI. Trimming at V came to 0 bases and at J to 4 bases, leaving 3 bases not matched to a gene. The DNA of the CDR3 is TGTGCCAGCTCACCACCGGCTAGCGGGAGATACAATGAGCAGTTCTTC. Translating gives CASSPPASGRYNEQFF.

This chain uses TRBV25-1 with TRBJ2-2, with D maybe TRBD2 (5 bases). The CDR3 is made up of 15 amino acids. Trimming removed 4 bases at V and 4 bases at J, with 13 bases between. CDR1 is MGHDK, CDR2 SYGVNS, per germline. In DNA, the CDR3 is TGTGCCAGCAGTGCGTCGTGGGAGCGCACCGGGGAGCTGTTTTTT. This sequence encodes CASSASWERTGELFF.

This sequence joins TRBV5-4 and TRBJ2-5; D unclear. Germline loops: CDR1 SGHNT, CDR2 YYREEE (reference sequence). CDR3 length: 13 residues. With 0 bases removed from V and 3 bases from J, the gap between germline ends came to 6 bases. The CDR3 sequence: CASSLGLKETQYF. CDR3 nucleotide sequence: TGTGCCAGCAGCTTGGGCCTAAAAGAGACCCAGTACTTC.

Of note for this clone: Relative to the germline gene, one junction end is altered; a read error may explain this. The V gene is TRBV18, the J gene TRBJ2-3, with 7 bases matching TRBD2. CDR1 KGHSH and CDR2 LQKENI come from the germline V gene. The CDR3 totals 14 residues. CDR3 loop: CVSSRGLAADTQYF. For the CDR3, the DNA is TGTGTCAGCTCACGAGGGCTAGCGGCAGATACGCAGTATTTT.

CDR3 amino acids: CASSWGLAGGYEQYF. The CDR3 nucleotides are TGTGCCAGCAGTTGGGGACTAGCGGGGGGCTATGAGCAGTACTTC. This chain connects TRBV28 to TRBJ2-7; 15 bases are a match to TRBD2. The J segment lost 7 bases and the V segment lost 4 bases, leaving 5 bases of the junction unmatched. The CDR3 extends over 15 amino acids. The germline gives CDR1 MDHEN, CDR2 SYDVKM.

This chain connects TRBV19 to TRBJ1-1; 7 bases fit TRBD1. With 7 bases clipped from V and 1 base from J, the junction kept 12 bases outside the gene matches. The CDR3 sequence is 16 residues long. Germline V gene data show CDR1 as LNHDA and CDR2 as SQIVND (reference sequence). Here the CDR3 reads CASNSIRDRGNTEAFF. Here the CDR3 DNA reads TGTGCCAGTAATAGTATCCGGGACAGAGGGAACACTGAAGCTTTCTTT.